A selection of T cell receptor beta chains follows, all from one sample in a study of T cells in tuberculosis. Data came from immunoSEQ multiplex PCR; TCRdb stores just in-frame clones and leaves some out. The sample records about 37,000 clones, 75% to 95% being singletons. The sample in question was PBMCs, obtained at tuberculosis diagnosis. The receptors stem from an adult with tuberculosis. CDR3s include the opening cysteine and the closing phenylalanine or tryptophan. A D gene is named only where the DNA matches it firmly. Size values are once, few and many counts, or a class for expanded clones, and some rows have none.

j_gene | d_gene | abundance | v_gene | CDR3aa | CDR3nt
TRBJ1-2 | TRBD1 | . | TRBV9 | CASSVYGTGERPNYGYTF | TGTGCCAGCAGCGTATACGGGACAGGGGAGAGACCTAACTATGGCTACACCTTC
TRBJ1-3 | . | . | TRBV30 | CAWNPRTDSGNTIYF | TGTGCCTGGAACCCCCGAACTGACTCTGGAAACACCATATATTTT
TRBJ2-2 | TRBD1 | . | TRBV27 | CASSNDRGPPAGELFF | TGTGCCAGCAGCAACGACAGGGGACCGCCGGCCGGGGAGCTGTTTTTT
TRBJ2-7 | . | . | TRBV4-3 | CASSRWDNSYEQYF | TGCGCCAGCAGCCGGTGGGACAACTCCTACGAGCAGTACTTC
TRBJ1-1 | . | . | TRBV28 | CASSFYRVNTEAFF | TGTGCCAGCAGTTTTTACAGGGTGAACACTGAAGCTTTCTTT
TRBJ2-7 | . | . | TRBV7-2 | CASSPGPSEQYF | TGTGCCAGCTCCCCTGGGCCGTCCGAGCAGTACTTC
TRBJ2-5 | TRBD2 | . | TRBV5-6 | CASSLGSSGGGRRTQYF | TGTGCCAGCAGCTTGGGTTCTAGCGGGGGCGGCCGGCGGACCCAGTACTTC
TRBJ2-1 | . | . | TRBV5-5 | CASSPEGGSYNEQFF | TGTGCCAGCAGCCCCGAAGGGGGCTCCTACAATGAGCAGTTCTTC
TRBJ2-7 | . | . | TRBV29-1 | CSVSDTGKQYF | TGCAGCGTATCTGATACAGGGAAACAGTACTTC
TRBJ2-1 | TRBD1 | . | TRBV10-3 | CAISVGQGYNEQFF | TGTGCCATCAGTGTGGGACAGGGGTACAATGAGCAGTTCTTC
TRBJ2-2 | TRBD1 | . | TRBV6-1 | CASSEVQGASGELFF | TGTGCCAGCAGTGAAGTTCAGGGGGCGTCGGGGGAGCTGTTTTTT
TRBJ1-5 | . | . | TRBV28 | CASSLPRAWHGGSNQPQHF | TGTGCCAGCAGTCTCCCCCGGGCCTGGCACGGGGGAAGCAATCAGCCCCAGCATTTT
TRBJ1-3 | . | . | TRBV7-6 | CASSLAASGNTIYF | TGTGCCAGCAGCTTAGCCGCCAGTGGAAACACCATATATTTT
TRBJ2-7 | TRBD1 | . | TRBV4-3 | CASSQATTGLYEQYF | TGCGCCAGCAGCCAAGCAACGACAGGGTTGTACGAGCAGTACTTC
TRBJ2-7 | . | . | TRBV7-6 | CASSLVGGESYEQYF | TGTGCCAGCAGCTTAGTAGGCGGGGAGTCCTACGAGCAGTACTTC
TRBJ1-2 | TRBD1 | . | TRBV9 | CASSGAGQGIPNYGYTF | TGTGCCAGCAGCGGAGCGGGACAGGGGATTCCTAACTATGGCTACACCTTC
TRBJ1-5 | TRBD1 | . | TRBV28 | CASSSPNTGANQPQHF | TGTGCCAGCAGTTCGCCTAACACAGGGGCCAATCAGCCCCAGCATTTT
TRBJ2-1 | . | . | TRBV7-8 | CASSLGRGSNEQFF | TGTGCCAGCAGCCTGGGCAGGGGCTCCAATGAGCAGTTCTTC
TRBJ1-2 | . | . | TRBV4-2 | CASSQGGGINYGYTF | TGTGCCAGCAGCCAAGGCGGAGGGATTAACTATGGCTACACCTTC
TRBJ2-7 | TRBD1 | . | TRBV11-2 | CASSSWKGRRGHEQYF | TGTGCCAGCAGCTCCTGGAAAGGACGAAGGGGGCACGAGCAGTACTTC
TRBJ1-3 | . | . | TRBV6-5 | CASISTFSGNTIYF | TGTGCCAGCATTTCGACATTCTCTGGAAACACCATATATTTT
TRBJ1-1 | TRBD1 | . | TRBV5-6 | CASSRRGQGAEAFF | TGTGCCAGCAGCCGCCGGGGACAGGGCGCTGAAGCTTTCTTT
TRBJ1-5 | . | once | TRBV19 | CASRELGEAQPQHF | TGTGCCAGTCGGGAGTTGGGGGAGGCTCAGCCCCAGCATTTT
TRBJ1-2 | . | . | TRBV4-1 | CASSVTDYYGYTF | TGCGCCAGCAGCGTCACAGATTACTATGGCTACACCTTC
TRBJ1-5 | . | . | TRBV4-1 | CASSQGRAYSSLNQPQHF | TGCGCCAGCAGCCAGGGGAGGGCTTACTCGAGCCTCAATCAGCCCCAGCATTTT
TRBJ2-7 | TRBD2 | . | TRBV10-2 | CASRESGGGYEQYF | TGCGCCAGCAGAGAAAGCGGGGGGGGCTACGAGCAGTACTTC
TRBJ2-1 | TRBD2 | . | TRBV4-3 | CASSQGTSGGAGEQFF | TGCGCCAGCAGCCAAGGAACTAGCGGGGGGGCCGGTGAGCAGTTCTTC
TRBJ1-2 | TRBD1 | . | TRBV11-2 | CASRSTGGGGYGYTF | TGTGCCAGCAGATCAACAGGGGGCGGTGGCTATGGCTACACCTTC
TRBJ1-1 | TRBD1 | . | TRBV15 | CATSTGQVGEAFF | TGTGCCACCAGCACCGGACAGGTTGGTGAAGCTTTCTTT
TRBJ1-1 | . | . | TRBV27 | CASSLSLGNTEAFF | TGTGCCAGCAGTTTATCGCTAGGGAACACTGAAGCTTTCTTT
TRBJ1-1 | . | . | TRBV4-1 | CASSQVPGYTEAFF | TGCGCCAGCAGCCAAGTCCCGGGATACACTGAAGCTTTCTTT
TRBJ1-5 | . | . | TRBV7-2 | CASSLAGQLNQPQHF | TGTGCCAGCAGCTTAGCTGGACAGTTAAATCAGCCCCAGCATTTT
TRBJ1-2 | TRBD1 | . | TRBV9 | CASSVGGGTGAGYTF | TGTGCCAGCAGCGTAGGGGGAGGGACAGGGGCTGGCTACACCTTC
TRBJ1-5 | . | . | TRBV27 | CASRTDRLRGPQHF | TGTGCCAGCAGGACCGACAGGCTCAGGGGGCCCCAGCATTTT
TRBJ2-1 | . | once | TRBV11-1 | CASSFLKTGYNEQFF | TGTGCCAGCAGCTTCCTTAAGACAGGCTACAATGAGCAGTTCTTC
TRBJ2-3 | TRBD1 | once | TRBV7-8 | CASSPGTGVTDTQYF | TGTGCCAGCAGCCCCGGGACAGGGGTCACAGATACGCAGTATTTT
TRBJ1-2 | . | . | TRBV10-2 | CASSEQGYYGYTF | TGCGCCAGCAGCGAACAGGGTTACTATGGCTACACCTTC
TRBJ1-6 | . | . | TRBV21-1 | CASSYDVPGQTDSPLHF | TGTGCCAGCAGCTACGACGTCCCAGGACAAACGGATTCGCCCCTCCACTTT
TRBJ1-1 | . | . | TRBV18 | CASSHPSWEDMNTEAFF | TGTGCCAGCTCACATCCGTCGTGGGAGGACATGAACACTGAAGCTTTCTTT
TRBJ2-7 | . | . | TRBV7-2 | CASSSDRPSYEQYF | TGTGCCAGCAGCTCCGACAGACCATCCTACGAGCAGTACTTC
TRBJ1-1 | . | . | TRBV6-5 | CASSYGREGTEAFF | TGTGCCAGCAGTTATGGCAGGGAAGGGACTGAAGCTTTCTTT
TRBJ1-2 | TRBD1 | . | TRBV15 | CATSADRDHGYTF | TGTGCCACCAGCGCGGACAGGGACCATGGCTACACCTTC
TRBJ2-1 | TRBD2 | . | TRBV6-1 | CASSGASGVDEQFF | TGTGCCAGCAGTGGGGCTAGCGGGGTGGATGAGCAGTTCTTC
TRBJ1-2 | TRBD1 | . | TRBV19 | CASSIGTGGGYGYTF | TGTGCCAGTAGTATCGGCACAGGGGGCGGGTATGGCTACACCTTC
TRBJ2-2 | . | . | TRBV2 | CASSGHYTGELFF | TGTGCCAGCAGTGGACATTACACCGGGGAGCTGTTTTTT
TRBJ2-3 | . | . | TRBV11-3 | CASSPPGGPNTQYF | TGTGCCAGCAGTCCACCCGGGGGGCCCAATACGCAGTATTTT
TRBJ2-3 | TRBD1 | . | TRBV4-3 | CASSQWTGVTDTQYF | TGCGCCAGCAGCCAATGGACAGGGGTAACAGATACGCAGTATTTT
TRBJ2-1 | TRBD1 | . | TRBV4-3 | CASSQPSRTGYNEQFF | TGCGCCAGCAGCCAACCTTCCCGGACAGGCTACAATGAGCAGTTCTTC
TRBJ1-1 | . | . | TRBV11-2 | CASSFTVGQGGTFF | TGTGCCAGCAGCTTTACCGTCGGACAAGGGGGAACTTTCTTT
TRBJ2-1 | TRBD2 | . | TRBV4-3 | CASSQDHTSGVYNEQFF | TGCGCCAGCAGCCAAGATCACACTAGCGGGGTGTACAATGAGCAGTTCTTC
TRBJ2-2 | . | . | TRBV6-5 | CASSYPNTGELFF | TGTGCCAGCAGTTACCCTAACACCGGGGAGCTGTTTTTT
TRBJ1-3 | . | . | TRBV9 | CASSQAQGRAGNTIYF | TGTGCCAGCAGCCAGGCACAGGGAAGGGCTGGAAACACCATATATTTT
TRBJ2-1 | . | . | TRBV4-1 | CASSLTIQGISYNEQFF | TGCGCCAGCAGCCTTACAATTCAGGGGATCTCCTACAATGAGCAGTTCTTC
TRBJ1-5 | TRBD1 | few | TRBV18 | CASSPYRGDQPQHF | TGTGCCAGCTCACCCTACAGGGGCGATCAGCCCCAGCATTTT
TRBJ1-1 | TRBD1 | . | TRBV30 | CAWRGWTGGNTEAFF | TGTGCCTGGAGGGGGTGGACAGGGGGGAACACTGAAGCTTTCTTT